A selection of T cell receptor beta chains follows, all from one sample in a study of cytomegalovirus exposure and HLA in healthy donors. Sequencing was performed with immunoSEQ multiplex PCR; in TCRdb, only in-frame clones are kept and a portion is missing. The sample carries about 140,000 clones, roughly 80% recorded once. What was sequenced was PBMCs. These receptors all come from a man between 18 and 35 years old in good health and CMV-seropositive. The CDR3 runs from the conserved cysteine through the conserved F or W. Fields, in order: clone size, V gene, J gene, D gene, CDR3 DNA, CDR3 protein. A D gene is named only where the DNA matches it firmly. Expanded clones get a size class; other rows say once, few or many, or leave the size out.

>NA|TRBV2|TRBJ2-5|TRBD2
TGTGCCAGCACACTTACTAGCGGGAGACGGGAGACCCAGTACTTC
CASTLTSGRRETQYF
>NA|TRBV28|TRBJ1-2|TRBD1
TGTGCCAGCAGTTTAATCGGGGACAGGGCCGGCTACACCTTC
CASSLIGDRAGYTF
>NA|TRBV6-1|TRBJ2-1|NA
TGTGCCAGCAGTGCCCAGGGGTGGGATGAGCAGTTCTTC
CASSAQGWDEQFF
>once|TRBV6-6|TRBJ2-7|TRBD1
TGTGCCAGCACCTCCGTGCCTGGGACAGGAGCCTACGAGCAGTACTTC
CASTSVPGTGAYEQYF
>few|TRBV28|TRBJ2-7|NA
TGTGCCAGCAGTTTAGGCTCTAGTCGGTACTTC
CASSLGSSRYF
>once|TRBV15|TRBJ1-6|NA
TGTGCCACCAGCAGAGATCCTGAGAGGCCCCTCCACTTT
CATSRDPERPLHF
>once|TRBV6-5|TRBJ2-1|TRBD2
TGTGCCAGCATCGGGACTAAAAGACATGAGCAGTTCTTC
CASIGTKRHEQFF
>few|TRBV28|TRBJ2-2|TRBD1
TGTGCCAGCAGTTTAGGGGCGGGACAGGTGCCCGGGGAGCTGTTTTTT
CASSLGAGQVPGELFF
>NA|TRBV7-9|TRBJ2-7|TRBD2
TGTGCCAGCAGCTTAGCGAGAGCGGGAAGCTCCTACGAGCAGTACTTC
CASSLARAGSSYEQYF
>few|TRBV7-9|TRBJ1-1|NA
TGTGCCAGCAGCTTAACCCGGGAAGCTTTCTTT
CASSLTREAFF
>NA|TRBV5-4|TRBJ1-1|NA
TGTGCCAGCAGCTTGGAGGGAAGGGGCACTGAAGCTTTCTTT
CASSLEGRGTEAFF
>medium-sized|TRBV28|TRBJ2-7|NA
TGTGCCAGCAGTCTCGGAGTCTCCTACGAGCAGTACTTC
CASSLGVSYEQYF
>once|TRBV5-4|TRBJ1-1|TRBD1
TGTGCCAGCAGCATGGACAGGGAAAGTCCTGAAGCTTTCTTT
CASSMDRESPEAFF
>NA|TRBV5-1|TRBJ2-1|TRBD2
TGCGCCAGCAGCTTGGGACTAGCGGATAATAATGAGCAGTTCTTC
CASSLGLADNNEQFF
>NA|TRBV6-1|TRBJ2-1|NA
TGTGCCAGCAACGGAGGGAGCTCCTACAATGAGCAGTTCTTC
CASNGGSSYNEQFF
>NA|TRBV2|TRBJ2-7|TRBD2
TGTGCCAGCAGTGATAGCCTAGCGGGACCTTACGAGCAGTACTTC
CASSDSLAGPYEQYF
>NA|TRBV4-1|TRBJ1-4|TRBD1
TGCGCCAGCAGCCAGACAGGGACTAATGAAAAACTGTTTTTT
CASSQTGTNEKLFF
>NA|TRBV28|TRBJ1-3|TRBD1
TGTGCCAGCAGGGGGATCCGACAGGGGGTAAACACCATATATTTT
CASRGIRQGVNTIYF
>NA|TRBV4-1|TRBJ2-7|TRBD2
TGCGCCAGCAGCCAACCGACTAGCGGGAGACAGGACGAGCAGTACTTC
CASSQPTSGRQDEQYF
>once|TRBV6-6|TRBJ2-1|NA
TGTGCCAGCAGTTACTCGAACCGGGAGCAGTTCTTC
CASSYSNREQFF
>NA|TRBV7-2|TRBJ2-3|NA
TGTGCCAGCAGCTTCGGTCACACAGATACGCAGTATTTT
CASSFGHTDTQYF
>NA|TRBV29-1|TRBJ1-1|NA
TGCAGCGTTGGGACACCCATGAACACTGAAGCTTTCTTT
CSVGTPMNTEAFF
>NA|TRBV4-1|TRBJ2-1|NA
TGCGCCAGCAGCCACCCAGACAAATTGGGTGAGCAGTTCTTC
CASSHPDKLGEQFF
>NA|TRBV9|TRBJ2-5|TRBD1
TGTGCCAGCAGCGTAATGGGGACAGACGAAGAGACCCAGTACTTC
CASSVMGTDEETQYF
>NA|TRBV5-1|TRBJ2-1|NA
TGCGCCAGCAGCTTTGGTAGGGGCATCAATGAGCAGTTCTTC
CASSFGRGINEQFF
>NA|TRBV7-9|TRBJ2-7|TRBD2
TGTGCCAGCAGGACAGGCGGGAGGCAGCAGTACTTC
CASRTGGRQQYF
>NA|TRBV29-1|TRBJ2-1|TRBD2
TGCAGCGTTGGACCTAGCGGGAGGGCAACGGGCATTAGGAGTGAGCAGTTCTTC
CSVGPSGRATGIRSEQFF
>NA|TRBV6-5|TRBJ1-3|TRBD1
TGTGCCAGCAGTTACTCGGGACAGATCTCTGGAAACACCATATATTTT
CASSYSGQISGNTIYF
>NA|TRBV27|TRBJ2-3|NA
TGTGCCAGCAGTTTATCCTCTCCAGATACGCAGTATTTT
CASSLSSPDTQYF